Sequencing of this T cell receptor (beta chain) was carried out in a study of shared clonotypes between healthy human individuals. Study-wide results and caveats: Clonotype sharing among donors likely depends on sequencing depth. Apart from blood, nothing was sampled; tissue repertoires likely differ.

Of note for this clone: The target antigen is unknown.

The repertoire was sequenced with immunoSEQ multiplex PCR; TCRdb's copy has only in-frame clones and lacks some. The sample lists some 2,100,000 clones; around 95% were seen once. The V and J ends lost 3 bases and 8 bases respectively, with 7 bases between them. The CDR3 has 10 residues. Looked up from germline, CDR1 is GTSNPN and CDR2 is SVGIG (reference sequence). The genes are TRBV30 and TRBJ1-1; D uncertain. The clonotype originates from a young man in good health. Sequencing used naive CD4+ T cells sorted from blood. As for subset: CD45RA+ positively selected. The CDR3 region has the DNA TGTGCCTGGAGCGGAGGAGAAGCTTTCTTT. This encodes CAWSGGEAFF.